These 32 T cell receptor beta chains originate from one sample sequenced in a study of blood T cells in healthy people across ages. A J-beta primer mix and a sample-barcoded 5' primer were used in a second PCR of about 7 to 12 cycles. TCRdb called the 5' RACE reads again in MiXCR, with one record for every CDR3 protein. This sample carries some 1 million distinct CDR3 sequences, more than 40% of them seen once, and the ten largest clones take around 18%. The sample taken for sequencing was blood. The receptor set was obtained from a woman between 55 and 75 years old in good health.

This chain uses TRBV6-1 with TRBJ2-3; 8 nucleotides agree with TRBD2. The ends lost 2 bases at V and 0 bases at J; junction bases unmatched: 10. Germline V gene data show CDR1 as MNHNS and CDR2 as SASEGT. The CDR3 runs 18 residues. CDR3 DNA sequence: TGTGCCAGCAGTGAAACTACTAGCGGTGTACTTAGCACAGATACGCAGTATTTT. It translates to CASSETTSGVLSTDTQYF.

This chain links TRBV7-9 with TRBJ1-2, with D perhaps TRBD1 (5 bases). V was pared by 5 bases and J by 8 bases, with 15 bases between. The germline V gene has CDR1 SEHNR and CDR2 FQNEAQ (reference sequence). This CDR3 region has 13 residues. This chain's CDR3 is CASSQNWDGGYTF. In DNA form, the CDR3 reads TGTGCCAGCAGCCAAAATTGGGACGGGGGCTACACCTTC. Filled out from reference TRBV7-9 and TRBJ1-2, the complete variable domain reads DTGVSQNPRHKITKRGQNVTFRCDPISEHNRLYWYRQTLGQGPEFLTYFQNEAQLEKSRLLSDRFSAERPKGSFSTLEIQRTEQGDSAMYLCASSQNWDGGYTFGSGTRLTVV.

The chain employs TRBV7-9 and TRBJ1-5; D might be TRBD1 (5 bases). Trimming removed 5 bases at V and 9 bases at J, with 17 bases between. The CDR3 length is 14 residues. In germline, CDR1 is SEHNR, CDR2 FQNEAQ (reference sequence). CDR3 in DNA: TGTGCCAGCAGCCTGGGACGCCCAGATCGGCCCCAGCATTTT. This translates into CASSLGRPDRPQHF.

The genes are TRBV6-2 or TRBV6-3 and TRBJ1-4, with TRBD1 matching 7 bases. Germline V CDR1 and CDR2: MNHEY, SVGEGT. J was trimmed by 7 bases and V by 6 bases; bases with no gene match: 5. The CDR3 sequence is 13 residues long. CDR3 nucleotides: TGTGCCAGCAGCTTCGGGACAGCTGAAAAACTGTTTTTT. It is translated as CASSFGTAEKLFF.

The chain is built from TRBV6-1 and TRBJ2-1, with TRBD2 matching 8 bases. This CDR3 has 17 residues. Germline V gives CDR1 MNHNS, CDR2 SASEGT. After removal of 3 bases from V and 0 bases from J, the junction contained 7 bases not matched to a gene. Here the CDR3 reads CASSDKRGRVSYNEQFF. The CDR3 nucleotides are TGTGCCAGCAGTGACAAGCGGGGGAGGGTCTCCTACAATGAGCAGTTCTTC.

This sequence joins TRBV27 and TRBJ2-5; 7 nucleotides align to TRBD1. J lost 3 bases, V lost 4 bases, and 11 bases had no gene match. Germline CDR1 is MNHEY and CDR2 is SMNVEV (reference sequence). The length of the CDR3 is 16 residues. CDR3 sequence: CASSSTGTAEEETQYF. CDR3 nucleotide sequence: TGTGCCAGCAGTTCAACCGGGACAGCGGAAGAAGAGACCCAGTACTTC.

The J gene is TRBJ2-7, the V gene TRBV3-1; 8 bases map to TRBD1. Germline lookup yields CDR1 LGHDT and CDR2 YNNKEL (reference sequence). The ends lost 1 base at V and 1 base at J; junction bases unmatched: 3. CDR3 length equals 15 residues. The CDR3 here is CASSQVQGDSYEQYF. Written as DNA, the CDR3 is TGTGCCAGCAGCCAAGTACAGGGGGATTCCTACGAGCAGTACTTC.

In its sample, this clonotype was seen a few times. This chain joins TRBV27 and TRBJ1-2; D unresolved. Trimming took 3 bases from V and 1 from J, leaving 24 bases between them. This CDR3 has 19 residues. In germline, CDR1 is MNHEY, CDR2 SMNVEV (reference sequence). CDR3 sequence reads: CASSLRTPGSDRLNYGYTF. As DNA, the CDR3 is TGTGCCAGCAGTTTGAGGACGCCTGGCTCGGACCGACTTAACTATGGCTACACCTTC.

The chain couples TRBV5-1 to TRBJ2-1; 8 nucleotides line up with TRBD2. Trimming took 6 bases from V and 7 from J; bases not matched to a gene: 12. The CDR3 length is 15 residues. Germline CDR1 is SGHRS and CDR2 is YFSETQ. The CDR3 is CASTDGRELKNEQFF. The CDR3 nucleotides read TGCGCCAGCACAGACGGGAGGGAGCTTAAGAATGAGCAGTTCTTC.

The rearrangement uses TRBV20-1 and TRBJ2-4, with 8 bases identical to TRBD1. CDR1 is DFQATT, CDR2 SNEGSKA, per germline (reference sequence). This CDR3 is built from 15 residues. V dropped 5 bases and J dropped 0; count of bases not matched to a gene: 6. CDR3 residues: CSAPDRGLAKNIQYF. The CDR3 DNA reads TGCAGTGCTCCAGACAGGGGACTAGCCAAAAACATTCAGTACTTC.

The rearrangement links TRBV4-1 to TRBJ1-2, with D possibly matching TRBD1 (5 bases). Trimming removed 4 bases from V and 1 base from J, with 10 bases in between. The V gene's germline CDR1 is MGHRA and CDR2 YSYEKL. The CDR3 has 14 residues. CDR3 DNA sequence: TGCGCCAGCAGCCCGACAGAGGTTAACTATGGCTACACCTTC. It is translated as CASSPTEVNYGYTF.

J is TRBJ2-7 and V is TRBV27, with TRBD2 identical over 10 bases. Germline CDR1 MNHEY, CDR2 SMNVEV (reference sequence). V shed 6 bases, J shed 5 bases, and the junction held 13 bases outside the gene matches. This CDR3 spans 16 amino acids. For the CDR3, the DNA is TGTGCCAGCAGCGCCGCGGCAGAGCGGGAGGGAAACGAGCAGTACTTC. Residues: CASSAAAEREGNEQYF.

This sequence joins TRBV7-8 and TRBJ2-7; D is possibly TRBD1 (7 bases). The CDR3 totals 15 residues. CDR1 and CDR2 (germline): SGHVS, FQNEAQ. V was pared by 1 base and J by 7 bases, with 17 bases between. CDR3 nucleotide sequence: TGTGCCAGCAGCTTAGGACGGGGTTCAGGGGGGGAGCAGTACTTC. Its protein is CASSLGRGSGGEQYF.

This clonotype was seen more than once but under ten times. This chain links TRBV20-1 with TRBJ2-7; D might be TRBD1 (6 bases). Germline V gene data show CDR1 as DFQATT and CDR2 as SNEGSKA (reference sequence). V lost 6 bases and J lost 7, with 16 bases in between. The CDR3 runs to 12 residues. In DNA, the CDR3 is TGCAGTGCAACCCTAGGGGGTTGGGAGCAGTACTTC. It specifies CSATLGGWEQYF.

The genes are TRBV7-9 and TRBJ2-5; 14 bases align to TRBD2. Germline V gives CDR1 SEHNR, CDR2 FQNEAQ (reference sequence). The J segment lost 11 bases and the V segment lost 5 bases, leaving 25 bases of the junction unmatched. The CDR3 runs to 20 residues. This CDR3 is CASSLDMGLAGEGAYNEQYF. The CDR3 region has the DNA TGTGCCAGCAGCCTAGACATGGGACTAGCGGGAGAGGGGGCTTACAATGAGCAGTACTTC.

The chain joins TRBV27 to TRBJ2-7; a weak D match, TRBD1 (6 bases). V lost 5 bases, J lost 2 bases, and 19 bases lay in between. CDR3 length: 16 amino acids. Germline V gives CDR1 MNHEY, CDR2 SMNVEV (reference sequence). CDR3 residues: CASSPSTGHLTYEQYF. The CDR3, as DNA: TGTGCCAGCAGTCCGTCGACAGGCCACCTAACCTACGAGCAGTACTTC.

This clonotype was seen more than once but under ten times. The chain combines TRBV2 with TRBJ2-2, with 7 nucleotides matching TRBD2. Unmatched junction bases numbered 15, after V lost 6 bases and J lost 5 bases. Germline V gene sequence: CDR1 SNHLY, CDR2 FYNNEI. This CDR3 is 17 amino acids long. The chain's CDR3 is CASSHTVGGRSTGELFF. CDR3 DNA sequence: TGTGCCAGCAGCCATACCGTGGGGGGGAGGAGTACCGGGGAGCTGTTTTTT.

Only a few counts were recorded for this clonotype. This chain uses TRBV20-1 with TRBJ1-2; TRBD1 matches 7 bases. The germline CDR1 and CDR2 sequences are DFQATT and SNEGSKA (reference sequence). Trimming cost V 6 bases and J 3 bases; bases outside gene matches: 10. CDR3 length: 14 amino acids. In DNA, the CDR3 is TGCAGTGCCTATGGACAGGCGTGGGACTATGGCTACACCTTC. Translation: CSAYGQAWDYGYTF.

This clonotype was picked up a small number of times. The chain uses TRBV21-1 and TRBJ1-4; the D call of TRBD1 is as the table states it, not checked on the DNA. TRBV21-1 is marked as a pseudogene. The CDR3 contains 19 residues. CDR3 bases: TGTGCCAGCAGCATCGATACACAGGGGGCGAATGCAACTAATGAAAAACTGTTTTTT. It specifies CASSIDTQGANATNEKLFF.

The CDR3 sequence: CAITGRGNEQYF. The CDR3 coding sequence is TGTGCCATCACTGGCAGGGGAAACGAGCAGTACTTC. The J gene is TRBJ2-4, the V gene TRBV10-3; TRBD1 might be the D (6 bases). The DNA end is more similar to TRBJ2-7, so the J call may be wrong. The germline V gene has CDR1 ENHRY and CDR2 SYGVKD. The CDR3 runs 12 residues.

V gene TRBV5-6 combines with J gene TRBJ2-7; TRBD2 might be the D (6 bases). The CDR3 loop spans 16 amino acids. Germline CDR1 and CDR2: SGHDT and YYEEEE. The V end lost 4 bases, the J end lost 4 bases, and 21 bases lay between the germline ends. CDR3 loop: CASSRIADPNLYEQYF. Here the CDR3 DNA reads TGTGCCAGCAGCAGAATAGCGGATCCTAACCTTTACGAGCAGTACTTC.

This clonotype was counted between two and nine times. This chain uses TRBV6-2 or TRBV6-3 with TRBJ2-1; 12 bases fit TRBD2. The V segment lost 7 bases and the J segment 8 bases; nucleotides outside the gene matches: 21. CDR1 is MNHEY and CDR2 is SVGEGT in the germline V gene. The CDR3 has 19 amino acids. In DNA form, the CDR3 reads TGTGCCAGCACCGGAGACAGGGGGATCACTAGCGGGAGGTGGGATGAGCAGTTCTTC. This encodes CASTGDRGITSGRWDEQFF.

V is TRBV6-2 or TRBV6-3 and J is TRBJ1-2; perhaps TRBD1 as D (5 bases). The CDR3 covers 14 residues. Looked up from germline, CDR1 is MNHEY and CDR2 is SVGEGT. V was trimmed by 6 bases and J by 7 bases, leaving 18 bases between them. The CDR3, as DNA: TGTGCCAGCAGCGATTGGGGCCTAACGGGTGGCTACACCTTC. It yields the protein CASSDWGLTGGYTF.

V gene TRBV3-1 combines with J gene TRBJ2-7; weak D call: TRBD2 (5 bases). CDR3 length equals 16 residues. Germline CDR1 reads LGHDT; CDR2 reads YNNKEL (reference sequence). V shed 0 bases and J shed 2 bases, with 14 bases lying between them. The CDR3 DNA reads as TGTGCCAGCAGCCAAGATATAAGCGGCGCCGCCTACGAGCAGTACTTC. As protein: CASSQDISGAAYEQYF.

The chain couples TRBV7-9 to TRBJ2-7; 11 positions agree with TRBD2. The ends lost 1 base at V and 4 bases at J; junction bases unmatched: 9. Germline V gene sequence: CDR1 SEHNR, CDR2 FQNEAQ (reference sequence). The CDR3 loop spans 17 amino acids. The DNA for the CDR3 is TGTGCCAGCAGCTTAGGGTTAGCGGGAGGGCCAGTATACGAGCAGTACTTC. It yields the protein CASSLGLAGGPVYEQYF. The variable domain in full, completed from reference TRBV7-9 and TRBJ2-7, reads DTGVSQNPRHKITKRGQNVTFRCDPISEHNRLYWYRQTLGQGPEFLTYFQNEAQLEKSRLLSDRFSAERPKGSFSTLEIQRTEQGDSAMYLCASSLGLAGGPVYEQYFGPGTRLTVT.

The chain carries TRBV20-1 and TRBJ1-4; D is unresolved. The CDR3 contains 16 residues. V gave up 2 bases and J gave up 1 base, with 14 bases separating them. CDR1 DFQATT and CDR2 SNEGSKA come from the germline V gene (reference sequence). The CDR3: CSARPGGSKTNEKLFF. The CDR3 nucleotides read TGCAGTGCTAGACCGGGTGGCAGCAAAACTAATGAAAAACTGTTTTTT.

The table lists this clonotype with a few counts. CDR3 nucleotide sequence: TGTGCCAGCAGCAGTTCGGGGGGGGTTCAAGAGACCCAGTACTTC. Translation gives CASSSSGGVQETQYF. The V gene is TRBV7-8, the J gene TRBJ2-5, with TRBD2 identical over 8 bases. CDR3 length equals 15 residues. J was trimmed by 2 bases and V by 5 bases; bases with no gene match: 7. Germline CDR1 is SGHVS and CDR2 is FQNEAQ.

Notes on this clonotype: With a much larger clone just one base away, this may be a read error. The chain is built from TRBV20-1 and TRBJ2-1; D ambiguous. The germline V gene has CDR1 DFQATT and CDR2 SNEGSKA (reference sequence). The CDR3 contains 15 residues. Trimming cost V 0 bases and J 6 bases, with 15 bases left between them. CDR3 DNA: TGCAGTGCTAGAGATCAGAGGCCTAGAGGCAATGAGCAGTTCTTC. It specifies CSARDQRPRGNEQFF.

This clonotype showed up just a few times. The chain employs TRBV27 and TRBJ2-3, with 12 nucleotides matching TRBD2. This CDR3 contains 15 residues. Per germline, CDR1 MNHEY and CDR2 SMNVEV (reference sequence). J lost 11 bases, V lost 6 bases, and 12 bases had no gene match. The CDR3: CASRPGLAGFTMQYF. The CDR3 DNA is TGTGCCAGCAGGCCGGGACTAGCGGGCTTCACGATGCAGTATTTT.

V and J are TRBV11-2 and TRBJ2-5, with a possible D match to TRBD2 (6 bases). The CDR3 has 16 amino acids. V lost 0 bases and J lost 3, with 14 bases in between. Germline CDR1 reads SGHAT; CDR2 reads FQNNGV. The CDR3 protein is CASSLDSRRGKETQYF. CDR3 DNA sequence: TGTGCCAGCAGCTTAGATTCGCGGAGGGGTAAAGAGACCCAGTACTTC.

CDR3 region: CASSLEGPYTGELFF. The CDR3 DNA sequence: TGCGCCAGCAGCTTGGAAGGGCCCTACACCGGGGAGCTGTTTTTT. The genes are TRBV5-1 and TRBJ2-2; D is ambiguous. V gave up 0 bases and J gave up 3 bases, with 9 bases separating them. CDR3 length: 15 residues. Per germline, CDR1 SGHRS and CDR2 YFSETQ.

V is TRBV29-1 and J is TRBJ1-2; no reliable D call. This CDR3 has 12 residues. Trimming cost V 6 bases and J 8 bases, with 16 bases left between them. Germline V gene sequence: CDR1 SQVTM, CDR2 ANQGSEA. CDR3 sequence: CSVPGLTRGYTF. CDR3 DNA sequence: TGCAGCGTGCCGGGTCTCACGCGCGGCTACACCTTC.